This TCR beta chain was retrieved from a study of T cell repertoires in cytomegalovirus infection. Overall study: Signatures in public TCR beta sequences pointed to both CMV infection and matching HLA type. Whole-study results and caveats: HLA-C-restricted CMV-specific TCR beta clonotypes prevailed in the ex vivo response. Public TCR beta family frequency separated CMV-and-HLA carriers, including in an independent cohort.

The germline V gene encodes CDR1 LNHDA and CDR2 SQIVND (reference sequence). V gave up 2 bases and J gave up 4 bases, with 9 bases separating them. The CDR3 loop spans 14 amino acids. On this clonotype: Its antigen remains unidentified.

TCRdb passed the reads through MiXCR, listing each CDR3 protein once. The sample holds about 260,000 distinct CDR3 sequences, about an eighth seen once. The chain carries TRBV19 and TRBJ1-5; D ambiguous. The sample consisted of PBMCs. The clonotype originates from a human donor in good health (CMV status not recorded). Some clones in this sample may be carry-over from other donors' samples. Here the CDR3 DNA reads TGTGCCAGTAGTATACGACAAGTAAATCAGCCCCAGCATTTT. Translated: CASSIRQVNQPQHF.